This T cell receptor (beta chain) was sequenced during a study of OX40 agonist ivuxolimab in advanced cancers. The table came from immunoSEQ multiplex PCR; TCRdb's copy has only in-frame clones and leaves some out. The sample contains approximately 69,000 clones, around 82% of which appear only once. Here the sequenced sample was CD4+ or CD8+ T cells sorted from blood, taken in a trial of the OX40 agonist ivuxolimab. The receptor was derived from an adult with an advanced solid tumor such as melanoma, head and neck, liver or kidney cancer.

This CDR3 reads CASSIRQGGSNQPQHF. CDR3 coding DNA: TGTGCCAGCAGTATCCGACAGGGCGGGAGCAATCAGCCCCAGCATTTT. V gene TRBV28 combines with J gene TRBJ1-5; 7 positions match TRBD1. CDR3 length: 16 amino acids. J gave up 1 base and V 5 bases, and 8 bases lay outside the gene matches. Germline V CDR1 and CDR2: MDHEN, SYDVKM.